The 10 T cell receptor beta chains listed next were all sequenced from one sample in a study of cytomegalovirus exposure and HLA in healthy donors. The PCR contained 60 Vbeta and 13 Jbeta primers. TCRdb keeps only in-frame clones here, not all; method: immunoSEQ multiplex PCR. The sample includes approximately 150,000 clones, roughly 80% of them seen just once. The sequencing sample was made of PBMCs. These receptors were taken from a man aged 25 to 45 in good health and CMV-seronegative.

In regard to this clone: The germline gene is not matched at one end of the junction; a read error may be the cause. DNA for the CDR3: TGTTCCAGCAGCGGGGCTAGCGGCCCGAGCTCCTACGAGCAGTACTTC. Its translation: CSSSGASGPSSYEQYF. The rearrangement links TRBV7-9 to TRBJ2-5, with TRBD2 identical over 7 bases. The J call may be wrong; the DNA end is better matched by TRBJ2-7. CDR3 length: 16 residues. Germline values: CDR1 SEHNR, CDR2 FQNEAQ (reference sequence).

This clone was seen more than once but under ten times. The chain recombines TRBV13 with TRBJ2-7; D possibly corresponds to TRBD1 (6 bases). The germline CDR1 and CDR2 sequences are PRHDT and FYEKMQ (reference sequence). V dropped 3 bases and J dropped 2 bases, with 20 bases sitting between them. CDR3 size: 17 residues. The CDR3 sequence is CASSLENPRDNAYEQYF. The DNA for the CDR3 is TGTGCCAGCAGCTTGGAAAACCCCCGGGACAACGCCTACGAGCAGTACTTC.

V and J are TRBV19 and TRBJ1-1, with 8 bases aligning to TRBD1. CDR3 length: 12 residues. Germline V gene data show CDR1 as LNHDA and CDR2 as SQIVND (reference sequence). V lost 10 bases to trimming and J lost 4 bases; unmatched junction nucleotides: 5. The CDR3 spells CATTGGFTEAFF. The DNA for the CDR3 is TGTGCCACAACAGGGGGATTCACTGAAGCTTTCTTT.

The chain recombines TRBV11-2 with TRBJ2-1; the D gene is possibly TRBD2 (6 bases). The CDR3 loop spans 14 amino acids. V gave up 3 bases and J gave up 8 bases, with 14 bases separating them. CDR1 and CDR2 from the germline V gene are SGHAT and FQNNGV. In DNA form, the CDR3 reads TGTGCCAGCAGCTTCGGGGGACTTTCCTATGAGCAGTTCTTC. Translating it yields CASSFGGLSYEQFF.

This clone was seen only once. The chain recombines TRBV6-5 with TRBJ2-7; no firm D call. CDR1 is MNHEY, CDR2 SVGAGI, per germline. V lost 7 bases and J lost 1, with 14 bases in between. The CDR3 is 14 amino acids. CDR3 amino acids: CASKKAGWSYEQYF. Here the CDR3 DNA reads TGTGCCAGCAAAAAGGCAGGATGGTCCTACGAGCAGTACTTC.

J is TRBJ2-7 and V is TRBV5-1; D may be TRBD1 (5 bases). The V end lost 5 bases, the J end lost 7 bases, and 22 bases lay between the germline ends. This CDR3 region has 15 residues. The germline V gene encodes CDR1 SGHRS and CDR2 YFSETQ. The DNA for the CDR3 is TGCGCCAGCAGGGTGGCGGTGCAGGGTGGCGTTGAGCAGTACTTC. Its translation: CASRVAVQGGVEQYF.

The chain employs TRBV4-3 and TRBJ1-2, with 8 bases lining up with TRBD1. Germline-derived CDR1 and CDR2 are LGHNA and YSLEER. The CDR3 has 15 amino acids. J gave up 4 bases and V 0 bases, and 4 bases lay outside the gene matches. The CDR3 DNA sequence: TGCGCCAGCAGCCAAGATGGGACAGGACTCTATGGCTACACCTTC. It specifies CASSQDGTGLYGYTF.

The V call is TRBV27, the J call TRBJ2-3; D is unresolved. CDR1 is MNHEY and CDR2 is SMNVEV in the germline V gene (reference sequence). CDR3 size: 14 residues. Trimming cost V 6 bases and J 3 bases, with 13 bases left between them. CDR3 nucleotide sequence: TGTGCCAGCAGGGAGCCCGGGTCGACAGATACGCAGTATTTT. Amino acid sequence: CASREPGSTDTQYF.

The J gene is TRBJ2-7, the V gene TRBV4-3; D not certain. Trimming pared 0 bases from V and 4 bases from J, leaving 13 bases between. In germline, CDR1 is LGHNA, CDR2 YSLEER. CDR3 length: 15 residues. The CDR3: CASSQEGAGLYEQYF. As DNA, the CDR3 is TGCGCCAGCAGCCAAGAAGGCGCAGGATTGTACGAGCAGTACTTC.

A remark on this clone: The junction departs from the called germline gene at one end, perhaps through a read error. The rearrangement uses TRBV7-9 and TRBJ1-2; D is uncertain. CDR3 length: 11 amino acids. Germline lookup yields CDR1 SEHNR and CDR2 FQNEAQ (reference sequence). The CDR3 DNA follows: TGTTCCAGCAACAGCGGCTATGGCTACACCTTC. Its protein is CSSNSGYGYTF.